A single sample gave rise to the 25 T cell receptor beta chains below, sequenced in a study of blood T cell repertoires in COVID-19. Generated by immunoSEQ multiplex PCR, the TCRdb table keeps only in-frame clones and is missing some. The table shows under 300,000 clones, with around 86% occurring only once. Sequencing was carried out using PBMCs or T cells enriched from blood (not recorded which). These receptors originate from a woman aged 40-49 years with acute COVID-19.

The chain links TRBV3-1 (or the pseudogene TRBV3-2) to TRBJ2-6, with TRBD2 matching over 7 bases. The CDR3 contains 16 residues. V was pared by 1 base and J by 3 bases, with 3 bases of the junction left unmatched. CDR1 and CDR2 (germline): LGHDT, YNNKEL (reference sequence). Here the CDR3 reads CASSQAGRGGANVLTF. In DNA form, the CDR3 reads TGTGCCAGCAGCCAAGCGGGGAGGGGTGGGGCCAACGTCCTGACTTTC.

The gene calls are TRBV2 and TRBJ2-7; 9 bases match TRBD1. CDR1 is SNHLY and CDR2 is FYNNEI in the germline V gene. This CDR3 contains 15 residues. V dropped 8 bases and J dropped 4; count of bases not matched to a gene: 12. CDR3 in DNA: TGTGCCAGCCTTCCAAAATCGGGACAGGGATACGAGCAGTACTTC. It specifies CASLPKSGQGYEQYF.

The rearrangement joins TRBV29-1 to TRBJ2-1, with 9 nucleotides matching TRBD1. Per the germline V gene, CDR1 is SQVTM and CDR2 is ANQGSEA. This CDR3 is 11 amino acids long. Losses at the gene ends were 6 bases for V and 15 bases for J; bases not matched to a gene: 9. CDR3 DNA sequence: TGCAGCGTCAGGACAGGGGTCAACTGGTTCTTC. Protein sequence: CSVRTGVNWFF.

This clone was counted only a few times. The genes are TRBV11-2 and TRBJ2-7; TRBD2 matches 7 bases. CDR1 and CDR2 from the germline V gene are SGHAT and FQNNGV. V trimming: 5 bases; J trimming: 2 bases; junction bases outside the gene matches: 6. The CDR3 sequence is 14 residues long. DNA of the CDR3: TGTGCCAGCAGCCAGACTAGCTTGACCTACGAGCAGTACTTC. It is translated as CASSQTSLTYEQYF.

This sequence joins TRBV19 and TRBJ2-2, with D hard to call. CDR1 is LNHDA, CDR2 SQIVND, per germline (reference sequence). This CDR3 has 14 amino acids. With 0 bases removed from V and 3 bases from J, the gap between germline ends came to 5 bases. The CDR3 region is CASSIESHTGELFF. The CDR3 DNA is TGTGCCAGTAGTATAGAAAGCCACACCGGGGAGCTGTTTTTT.

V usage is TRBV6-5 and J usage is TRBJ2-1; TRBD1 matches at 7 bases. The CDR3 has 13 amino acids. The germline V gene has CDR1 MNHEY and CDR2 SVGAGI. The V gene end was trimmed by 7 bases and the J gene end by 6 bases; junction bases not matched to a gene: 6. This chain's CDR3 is CASTPDRANEQFF. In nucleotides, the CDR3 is TGTGCCAGCACCCCCGACAGGGCCAATGAGCAGTTCTTC.

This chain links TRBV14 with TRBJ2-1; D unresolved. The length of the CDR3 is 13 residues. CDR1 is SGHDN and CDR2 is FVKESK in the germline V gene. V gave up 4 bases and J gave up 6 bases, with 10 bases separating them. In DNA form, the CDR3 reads TGTGCCAGCAGCCTGAATACTCTCAATGAGCAGTTCTTC. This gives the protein CASSLNTLNEQFF.

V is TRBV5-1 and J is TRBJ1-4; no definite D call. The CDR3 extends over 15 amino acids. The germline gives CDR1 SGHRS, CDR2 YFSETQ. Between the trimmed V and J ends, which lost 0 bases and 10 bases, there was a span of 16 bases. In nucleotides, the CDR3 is TGCGCCAGCAGCTTGGACGGGAAACTCCAAGTAAAACTGTTTTTT. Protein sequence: CASSLDGKLQVKLFF.

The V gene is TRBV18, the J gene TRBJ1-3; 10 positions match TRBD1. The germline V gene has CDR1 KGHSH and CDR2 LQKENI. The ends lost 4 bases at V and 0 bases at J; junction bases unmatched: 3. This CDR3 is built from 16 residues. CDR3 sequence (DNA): TGTGCCAGCTCACAGGACAGGGGGAACTCTGGAAACACCATATATTTT. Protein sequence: CASSQDRGNSGNTIYF.

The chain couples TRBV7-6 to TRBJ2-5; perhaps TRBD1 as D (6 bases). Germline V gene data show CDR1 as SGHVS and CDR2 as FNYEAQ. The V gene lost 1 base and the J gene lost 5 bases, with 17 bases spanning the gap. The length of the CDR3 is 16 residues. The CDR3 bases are TGTGCCAGCAGCTTAGAAACAGGGAGCTCATGGGAGACCCAGTACTTC. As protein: CASSLETGSSWETQYF.

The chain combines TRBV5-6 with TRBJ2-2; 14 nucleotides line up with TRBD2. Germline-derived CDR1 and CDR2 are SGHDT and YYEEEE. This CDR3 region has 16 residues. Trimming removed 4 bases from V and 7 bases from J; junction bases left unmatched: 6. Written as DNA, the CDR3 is TGTGCCAGCAGCCCGGGGACTAGCGGGAGTATCGGGGAGCTGTTTTTT. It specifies CASSPGTSGSIGELFF. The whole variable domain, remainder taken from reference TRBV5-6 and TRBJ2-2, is DAGVTQSPTHLIKTRGQQVTLRCSPKSGHDTVSWYQQALGQGPQFIFQYYEEEERQRGNFPDRFSGHQFPNYSSELNVNALLLGDSALYLCASSPGTSGSIGELFFGEGSRLTVL.

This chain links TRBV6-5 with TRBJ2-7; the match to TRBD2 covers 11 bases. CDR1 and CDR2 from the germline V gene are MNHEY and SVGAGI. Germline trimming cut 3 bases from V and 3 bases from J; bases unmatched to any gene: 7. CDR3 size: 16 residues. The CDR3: CASSYFGTSGDYEQYF. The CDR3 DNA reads TGTGCCAGCAGTTATTTCGGGACTAGCGGAGACTACGAGCAGTACTTC.

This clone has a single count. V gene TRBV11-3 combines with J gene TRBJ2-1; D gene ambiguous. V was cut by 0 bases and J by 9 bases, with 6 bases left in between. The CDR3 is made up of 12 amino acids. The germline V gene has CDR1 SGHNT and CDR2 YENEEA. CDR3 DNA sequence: TGTGCCAGCAGCTTAGAGAGGAGTGAGCAGTTCTTC. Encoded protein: CASSLERSEQFF.

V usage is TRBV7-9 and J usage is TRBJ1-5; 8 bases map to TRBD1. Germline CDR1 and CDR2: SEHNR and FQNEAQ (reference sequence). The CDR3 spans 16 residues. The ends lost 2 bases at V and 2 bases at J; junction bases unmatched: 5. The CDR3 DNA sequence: TGTGCCAGCAGCTTATCTCAGGGGGCAGGCAATCAGCCCCAGCATTTT. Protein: CASSLSQGAGNQPQHF.

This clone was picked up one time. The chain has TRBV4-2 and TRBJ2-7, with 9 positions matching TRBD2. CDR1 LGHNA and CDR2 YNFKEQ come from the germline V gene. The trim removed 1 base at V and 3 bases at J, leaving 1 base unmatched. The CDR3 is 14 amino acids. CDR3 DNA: TGTGCCAGCAGCCAAGGTAGCGGGAGCTACGAGCAGTACTTC. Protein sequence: CASSQGSGSYEQYF.

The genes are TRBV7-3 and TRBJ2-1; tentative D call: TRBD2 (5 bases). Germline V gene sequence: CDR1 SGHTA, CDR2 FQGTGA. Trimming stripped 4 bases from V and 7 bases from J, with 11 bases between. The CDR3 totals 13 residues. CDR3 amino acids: CASSSEGGNEQFF. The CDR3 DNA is TGTGCCAGCAGCTCCGAGGGTGGGAATGAGCAGTTCTTC. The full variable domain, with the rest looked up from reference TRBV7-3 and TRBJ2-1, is GAGVSQTPSNKVTEKGKYVELRCDPISGHTALYWYRQSLGQGPEFLIYFQGTGAADDSGLPNDRFFAVRPEGSVSTLKIQRTERGDSAVYLCASSSEGGNEQFFGPGTRLTVL.

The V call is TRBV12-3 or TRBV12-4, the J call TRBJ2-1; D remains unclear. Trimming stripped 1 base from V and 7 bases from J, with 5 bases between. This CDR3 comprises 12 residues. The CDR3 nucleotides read TGTGCCAGCAGTTTAGTCCTAAATGAGCAGTTCTTC. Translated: CASSLVLNEQFF.

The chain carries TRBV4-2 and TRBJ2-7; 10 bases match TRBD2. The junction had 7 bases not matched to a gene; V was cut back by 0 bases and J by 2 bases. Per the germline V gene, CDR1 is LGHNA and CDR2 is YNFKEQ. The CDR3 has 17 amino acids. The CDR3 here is CASSQEDAAGGPYEQYF. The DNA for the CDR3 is TGTGCCAGCAGCCAAGAAGATGCAGCGGGAGGGCCCTACGAGCAGTACTTC.

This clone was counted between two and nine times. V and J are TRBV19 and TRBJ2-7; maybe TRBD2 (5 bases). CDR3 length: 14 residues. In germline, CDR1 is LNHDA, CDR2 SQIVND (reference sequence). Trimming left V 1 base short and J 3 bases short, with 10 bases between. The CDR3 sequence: CASSIGTHSYEQYF. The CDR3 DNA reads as TGTGCCAGTAGTATAGGGACTCACAGCTACGAGCAGTACTTC.

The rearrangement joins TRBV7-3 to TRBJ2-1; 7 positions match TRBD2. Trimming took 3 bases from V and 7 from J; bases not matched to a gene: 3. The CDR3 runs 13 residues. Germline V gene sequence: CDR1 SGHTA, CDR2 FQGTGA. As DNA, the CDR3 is TGTGCCAGCAGCTTGGAGGGAGGGAATGAGCAGTTCTTC. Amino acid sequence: CASSLEGGNEQFF. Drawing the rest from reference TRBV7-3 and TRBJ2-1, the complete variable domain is GAGVSQTPSNKVTEKGKYVELRCDPISGHTALYWYRQSLGQGPEFLIYFQGTGAADDSGLPNDRFFAVRPEGSVSTLKIQRTERGDSAVYLCASSLEGGNEQFFGPGTRLTVL.

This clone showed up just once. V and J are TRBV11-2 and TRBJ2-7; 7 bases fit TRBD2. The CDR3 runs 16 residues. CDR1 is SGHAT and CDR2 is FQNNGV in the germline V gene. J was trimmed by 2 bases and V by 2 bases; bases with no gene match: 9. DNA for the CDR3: TGTGCCAGCAGCTTACCCCGGGAACGGGAGGCCTACGAGCAGTACTTC. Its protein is CASSLPREREAYEQYF. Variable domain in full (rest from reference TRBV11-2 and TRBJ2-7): EAGVAQSPRYKIIEKRQSVAFWCNPISGHATLYWYQQILGQGPKLLIQFQNNGVVDDSQLPKDRFSAERLKGVDSTLKIQPAKLEDSAVYLCASSLPREREAYEQYFGPGTRLTVT.

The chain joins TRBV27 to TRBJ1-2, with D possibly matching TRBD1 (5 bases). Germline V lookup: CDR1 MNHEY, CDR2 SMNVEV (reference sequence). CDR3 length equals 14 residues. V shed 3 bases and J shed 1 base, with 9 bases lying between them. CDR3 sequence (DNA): TGTGCCAGCAGTTTCGGGGGGGGTAACTATGGCTACACCTTC. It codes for CASSFGGGNYGYTF.

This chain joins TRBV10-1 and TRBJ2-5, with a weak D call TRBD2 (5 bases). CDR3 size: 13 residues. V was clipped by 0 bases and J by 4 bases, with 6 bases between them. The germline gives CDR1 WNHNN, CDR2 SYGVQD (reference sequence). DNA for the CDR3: TGCGCCAGCAGTGAGTCGGGGAGAGAGACCCAGTACTTC. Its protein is CASSESGRETQYF.

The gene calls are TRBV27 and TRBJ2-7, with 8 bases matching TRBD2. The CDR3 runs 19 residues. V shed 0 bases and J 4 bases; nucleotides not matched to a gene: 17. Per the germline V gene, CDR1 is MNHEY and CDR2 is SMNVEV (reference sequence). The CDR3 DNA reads TGTGCCAGCAGTTTATCCCCCGCGGGGGCCGGGACTAGTGGGTACGAGCAGTACTTC. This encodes CASSLSPAGAGTSGYEQYF.

CDR3 residues: CASSLEQGGDSPLHF. The CDR3 DNA is TGTGCCAGCTCACTCGAACAGGGAGGGGATTCACCCCTCCACTTT. This chain connects TRBV18 to TRBJ1-6, with a possible D match to TRBD1 (6 bases). The CDR3 sequence is 15 residues long. Trimming stripped 4 bases from V and 8 bases from J, with 15 bases between. Per the germline V gene, CDR1 is KGHSH and CDR2 is LQKENI.